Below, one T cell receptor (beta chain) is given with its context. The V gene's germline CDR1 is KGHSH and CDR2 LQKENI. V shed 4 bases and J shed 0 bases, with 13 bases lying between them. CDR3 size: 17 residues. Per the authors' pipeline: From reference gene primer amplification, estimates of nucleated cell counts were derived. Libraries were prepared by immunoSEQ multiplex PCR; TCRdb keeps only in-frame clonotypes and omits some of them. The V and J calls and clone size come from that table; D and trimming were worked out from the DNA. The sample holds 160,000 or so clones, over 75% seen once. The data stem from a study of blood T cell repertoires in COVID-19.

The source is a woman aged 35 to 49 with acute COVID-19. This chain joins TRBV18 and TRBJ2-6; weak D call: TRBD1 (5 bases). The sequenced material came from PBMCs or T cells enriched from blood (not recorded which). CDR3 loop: CASSRGSPDSGANVLTF. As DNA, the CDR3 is TGTGCCAGCTCACGGGGCAGCCCAGACTCTGGGGCCAACGTCCTGACTTTC.